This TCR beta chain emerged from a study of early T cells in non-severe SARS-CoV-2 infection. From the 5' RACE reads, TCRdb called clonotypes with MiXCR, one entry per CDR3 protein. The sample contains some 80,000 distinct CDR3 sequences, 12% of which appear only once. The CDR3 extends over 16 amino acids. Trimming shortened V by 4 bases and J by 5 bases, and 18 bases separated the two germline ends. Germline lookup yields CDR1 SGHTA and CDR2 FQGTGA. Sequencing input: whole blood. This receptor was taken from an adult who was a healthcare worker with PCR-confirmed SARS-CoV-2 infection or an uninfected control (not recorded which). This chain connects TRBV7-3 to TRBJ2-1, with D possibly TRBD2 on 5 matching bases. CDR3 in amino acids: CASSSSPGSINNEQFF. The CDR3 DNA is TGTGCCAGCAGCTCCTCCCCGGGGTCAATTAACAATGAGCAGTTCTTC.